Detailed here is one T cell receptor beta chain. The record originates from a study of blood T cell repertoires in COVID-19. Study-level information: Italy, Spain and the United States were the sources of the convalescent and acute COVID-19 samples. The analysed material was cDNA or gDNA that came from T cells, B-cell-depleted T cells, or PBMCs.

V lost 0 bases, J lost 5 bases, and 8 bases lay in between. Germline V gene sequence: CDR1 SGHNT, CDR2 YYREEE (reference sequence). This CDR3 spans 14 amino acids. In the original workflow: Counts of nucleated cells, estimated from reference gene primer amplification, were obtained. Libraries were prepared by immunoSEQ multiplex PCR; TCRdb keeps only in-frame clonotypes and omits some of them. D and trimming were read from the DNA, whereas the V and J calls and clone size are those reported in that table. The sample yields about 300,000 clones, approximately 86% seen once. The rearrangement uses TRBV5-4 and TRBJ1-4; D is undetermined. What was sequenced was peripheral blood. This TCR was sampled from a man aged 65-85 years with acute or convalescent COVID-19. The DNA of the CDR3 is TGTGCCAGCAGCTTGGGGGCAGCAAATGAAAAACTGTTTTTT. Translating gives CASSLGAANEKLFF.